These T cell receptor beta chains were read from a single sample in a study of blood T cells in healthy people across ages. In TCRdb, the 5' RACE reads were re-called with MiXCR into one record per CDR3 protein. The sample carries approximately 2,000,000 distinct CDR3 sequences, about two fifths recorded once. Sequenced material: blood. The receptor set was obtained from a human donor in good health. Each CDR3 is given with its conserved first and last residue. A D gene is named only where the DNA matches it firmly. Clone size is given for some rows only: seen once, a few or many times, or a class if the clone is expanded.

v_gene	j_gene	d_gene	abundance	CDR3aa	CDR3nt
TRBV29-1	TRBJ1-2	TRBD1	-	CSVQEGQGGISYTF	TGCAGCGTTCAAGAGGGACAGGGGGGCATAAGCTACACCTTC
TRBV10-3	TRBJ2-1	-	few	CAISEYGDDLGDEQFF	TGTGCCATCAGTGAGTATGGGGATGATCTTGGGGATGAGCAGTTCTTC
TRBV6-5	TRBJ1-2	TRBD1	-	CASSYSGQIPNYGYTF	TGTGCCAGCAGTTACTCGGGACAGATCCCTAACTATGGCTACACCTTC
TRBV27	TRBJ2-4	TRBD2	few	CASSLLRGGRQEQYF	TGTGCCAGCAGTTTACTCCGTGGCGGGAGGCAAGAGCAGTACTTC
TRBV7-3	TRBJ2-7	-	many	CASSLTGVGEQYF	TGTGCCAGCAGCTTAACAGGGGTTGGCGAGCAGTACTTC
TRBV11-1	TRBJ1-6	-	few	CASSRDGGRWNNSPLHF	TGCGCCAGCAGCCGAGATGGGGGGCGATGGAATAATTCACCCCTCCACTTT
TRBV7-2	TRBJ2-3	TRBD2	-	CASSLRLLAGSTDTQYF	TGTGCCAGCAGCTTACGCCTACTAGCGGGGAGCACAGATACGCAGTATTTT
TRBV7-8	TRBJ1-6	-	-	CASSQEGLRNSPLHF	TGTGCCAGCAGCCAAGAGGGACTAAGGAATTCACCCCTCCACTTT
TRBV7-2	TRBJ2-1	-	few	CASSFSEVAEQFF	TGTGCCAGCAGCTTTAGCGAGGTCGCTGAACAGTTCTTC
TRBV7-9	TRBJ1-2	-	-	CASSYKRLGVTEYGYTF	TGTGCCAGCAGCTACAAACGTTTGGGCGTGACGGAATATGGCTACACCTTC
TRBV5-1	TRBJ1-2	-	-	CASSARVGGYGYTF	TGCGCCAGCAGCGCCAGGGTGGGGGGCTATGGCTACACCTTC
TRBV28	TRBJ1-2	TRBD1	once	CASSSRTGGVYGYTF	TGTGCCAGCAGTTCCAGGACAGGGGGGGTCTATGGCTACACCTTC
TRBV7-9	TRBJ1-1	TRBD1	-	CASSLHGQGPWGTEAFF	TGTGCCAGCAGCTTACACGGACAGGGGCCCTGGGGCACTGAAGCTTTCTTT
TRBV10-3	TRBJ2-6	-	many	CAISRDGLSGANVLTF	TGTGCCATCAGTCGGGACGGACTCTCTGGGGCCAACGTCCTGACTTTC
TRBV6-1	TRBJ2-2	-	few	CASSALTGTPSGELFF	TGTGCCAGCAGTGCCCTAACCGGGACCCCCTCCGGGGAGCTGTTTTTT
TRBV29-1	TRBJ1-2	TRBD1	few	CSVDSGTGSYGYTF	TGCAGCGTTGACTCGGGGACAGGGTCTTATGGCTACACCTTC
TRBV7-9	TRBJ2-5	-	-	CASSSAHLQETQYF	TGTGCCAGCAGCTCCGCACATTTACAAGAGACCCAGTACTTC
TRBV19	TRBJ2-3	-	few	CASTSGPRATDTQYF	TGTGCCAGTACCTCCGGGCCTAGGGCCACAGATACGCAGTATTTT
TRBV20-1	TRBJ1-1	-	-	CSSSKRETEAFF	TGCAGTAGTTCTAAGAGGGAGACTGAAGCTTTCTTT
TRBV20-1	TRBJ1-5	-	few	CSARDPRGDNQPQHF	TGCAGTGCTAGAGATCCGCGGGGAGATAATCAGCCCCAGCATTTT
TRBV7-8	TRBJ2-5	TRBD2	-	CASSLYGGGYKETQYF	TGTGCCAGCAGCTTATACGGCGGGGGATACAAAGAGACCCAGTACTTC
TRBV25-1	TRBJ2-7	-	-	CASSAYSEATKQYF	TGTGCCAGCAGTGCCTATAGCGAGGCTACGAAGCAGTACTTC
TRBV7-2	TRBJ1-4	TRBD1	-	CASSPEGAYEKLFF	TGTGCCAGCAGCCCCGAGGGGGCCTACGAAAAACTGTTTTTT
TRBV3-1	TRBJ2-5	TRBD2	-	CASSPWSISGGQVGETQYF	TGTGCCAGCAGCCCCTGGTCCATAAGCGGGGGCCAAGTCGGCGAGACCCAGTACTTC
TRBV28	TRBJ2-7	TRBD1	-	CASRPPDRGYEQYF	TGTGCCAGCAGGCCCCCGGACAGGGGGTACGAGCAGTACTTC
TRBV12-3/TRBV12-4	TRBJ2-4	TRBD1	-	CASSLGQGPGKDIQYF	TGTGCCAGCAGTTTAGGACAGGGGCCGGGCAAAGACATTCAGTACTTC
TRBV5-1	TRBJ2-7	TRBD2	-	CASSFGLAGRGQYF	TGCGCCAGCAGCTTCGGACTAGCGGGGCGAGGGCAGTACTTC
TRBV20-1	TRBJ2-5	-	few	CSAFPYSDSRETQYF	TGCAGTGCCTTTCCCTACTCCGACAGCCGGGAGACCCAGTACTTC
TRBV10-3	TRBJ2-1	-	few	CAITGPNNEQFF	TGTGCCATCACCGGGCCCAACAATGAGCAGTTCTTC
TRBV24-1	TRBJ1-2	-	-	CATSDLDGYGYTF	TGTGCCACCAGTGACCTCGACGGCTATGGCTACACCTTC
TRBV20-1	TRBJ2-1	-	-	CSAGGGPYNEQFF	TGCAGTGCTGGGGGGGGGCCTTACAATGAGCAGTTCTTC
TRBV7-3	TRBJ2-5	-	-	CASSFGGPAETQYF	TGTGCCAGCAGCTTCGGGGGGCCGGCAGAGACCCAGTACTTC
TRBV7-6	TRBJ2-1	-	-	CASSLKGAGSSYEQFF	TGTGCCAGCAGCTTAAAAGGGGCAGGATCATCGTACGAGCAGTTCTTC
TRBV9	TRBJ1-1	-	-	CASSVDLGATEAFF	TGTGCCAGCAGCGTAGACCTGGGGGCGACTGAAGCTTTCTTT
TRBV12-3/TRBV12-4	TRBJ1-2	-	-	CASSLRTHYGYTF	TGTGCCAGCAGTTTGAGGACACACTATGGCTACACCTTC
TRBV20-1	TRBJ2-1	-	few	CSASRPSYNEQFF	TGCAGTGCTAGTAGACCGTCCTACAATGAGCAGTTCTTC
TRBV4-3	TRBJ1-2	TRBD1	-	CASSQDDRDLLGYTF	TGCGCCAGCAGCCAAGATGACAGGGACCTCTTAGGCTACACCTTC
TRBV18	TRBJ2-1	-	few	CASSPSGTPGNEQFF	TGTGCCAGCTCACCATCCGGGACGCCAGGAAATGAGCAGTTCTTC
TRBV7-9	TRBJ2-7	TRBD1	many	CASSELGQGVTYEQYF	TGTGCCAGCAGCGAATTGGGACAGGGTGTTACCTACGAGCAGTACTTC
TRBV29-1	TRBJ1-1	-	-	CSAGEGNTEAFF	TGCAGCGCTGGGGAGGGGAACACTGAAGCTTTCTTT
TRBV20-1	TRBJ2-6	-	few	CSARVGQRDPSGANVLTF	TGCAGTGCTAGAGTTGGACAGCGGGATCCCTCTGGGGCCAACGTCCTGACTTTC
TRBV6-1	TRBJ1-2	TRBD1	-	CASEDRAYNYGYTF	TGTGCCAGCGAAGACAGGGCCTATAACTATGGCTACACCTTC
TRBV9	TRBJ2-7	-	few	CASSPDSGWSYEQYF	TGTGCCAGCAGCCCTGACTCGGGTTGGTCCTACGAGCAGTACTTC
TRBV12-3/TRBV12-4	TRBJ1-5	-	-	CASSLDDLGLSNQPQHF	TGTGCCAGCAGTTTGGACGATTTAGGGCTTAGTAATCAGCCCCAGCATTTT
TRBV27	TRBJ1-1	-	-	CASSLSEGTETFF	TGTGCCAGCAGCCTATCCGAAGGGACTGAAACTTTCTTT
TRBV6-5	TRBJ2-2	TRBD2	-	CASSYSSGTSGGVSGELFF	TGTGCCAGCAGTTACTCAAGCGGGACTAGCGGGGGGGTGAGCGGGGAGCTGTTTTTT